The 25 T cell receptor beta chains below were found in one sample sequenced in a study of regulatory T cells in long-lasting Graves disease. Arm-PCR of CDR3 regions with iRepertoire HTBI primers generated TCR beta libraries. TCRdb re-called the multiplex PCR reads with MiXCR, one entry per CDR3 protein. This repertoire shows around 500,000 distinct CDR3 sequences, around 11% found once; its top ten account for roughly 8.9%. Time point given: newly diagnosed GD, antithyroid drugs for less than 3 months. Extracted PBMC RNA gave rise to the TCR library. The same data also went into a second study, on T cells in Graves' hyperthyroidism and ophthalmopathy.

Source: peripheral blood mononuclear cells (PBMCs), taken at new diagnosis, from a patient treated with antithyroid drugs. Receptors originate from a young woman with Graves disease.

V and J are TRBV18 and TRBJ1-1; D possibly corresponds to TRBD1 (6 bases). V was clipped by 3 bases and J by 1 base, with 15 bases between them. The length of the CDR3 is 16 residues. Germline V gene sequence: CDR1 KGHSH, CDR2 LQKENI. CDR3 nucleotides: TGTGCCAGCTCACCTGGCTTCGGGACACCGAACACTGAAGCTTTCTTT. As protein: CASSPGFGTPNTEAFF.

This clonotype was found many times. V is TRBV7-2 and J is TRBJ2-2, with D possibly matching TRBD1 (5 bases). The germline gives CDR1 SGHTA, CDR2 FQGNSA. The CDR3 spans 12 residues. Trimming took 5 bases from V and 5 from J, leaving 6 bases between them. CDR3 in amino acids: CASSPGTGELFF. DNA for the CDR3: TGTGCCAGCAGCCCAGGGACCGGGGAGCTGTTTTTT.

This clonotype was seen ten or more times. The V gene is TRBV24-1, the J gene TRBJ1-1; TRBD1 matches at 8 bases. J was trimmed by 5 bases and V by 2 bases; bases with no gene match: 6. CDR3 size: 15 residues. Germline values: CDR1 KGHDR, CDR2 SFDVKD. The CDR3 nucleotides are TGTGCCACCAGTGATTCGAGACAGGGGATGACTGAAGCTTTCTTT. This sequence encodes CATSDSRQGMTEAFF.

This clonotype was seen a few times. The V gene is TRBV28, the J gene TRBJ2-7; 7 bases are shared with TRBD1. CDR3 size: 14 residues. Looked up from germline, CDR1 is MDHEN and CDR2 is SYDVKM. The ends lost 9 bases at V and 3 bases at J; junction bases unmatched: 11. The DNA for the CDR3 is TGTGCCAGTAGTACCCCGGGACAGAACTACGAGCAGTACTTC. Protein sequence: CASSTPGQNYEQYF.

Ten or more counts support this clonotype. This chain joins TRBV18 and TRBJ1-3, with D perhaps matching TRBD1 (5 bases). V was shortened by 6 bases and J by 2 bases, with 17 bases between the two germline ends. The CDR3 covers 16 residues. Per the germline V gene, CDR1 is KGHSH and CDR2 is LQKENI. The CDR3 bases are TGTGCCAGCTCCGGGGGTCCCCCCGCAACTGGAAACACCATATATTTT. Translated: CASSGGPPATGNTIYF.

In this sample, this clonotype turned up many times. This CDR3 is CSVNPSRTRDWETQYF. The DNA for the CDR3 is TGCAGCGTTAATCCATCTAGGACTCGGGATTGGGAGACCCAGTACTTC. The chain combines TRBV29-1 with TRBJ2-5, with D tentatively TRBD2 (5 bases). V was shortened by 5 bases and J by 5 bases, with 24 bases between the two germline ends. The CDR3 has 16 amino acids. The germline gives CDR1 SQVTM, CDR2 ANQGSEA.

The chain recombines TRBV24-1 with TRBJ2-3; D may be TRBD1 (5 bases). The V end lost 0 bases, the J end lost 6 bases, and 15 bases lay between the germline ends. CDR3 length: 16 residues. CDR1 KGHDR and CDR2 SFDVKD come from the germline V gene. The CDR3 DNA reads TGTGCCACCAGTGATTTGGGGGCAGGAACGGAGGATACGCAGTATTTT. Translation: CATSDLGAGTEDTQYF.

Remarks on this clonotype: This may come from a read error, since a much larger clone is one base off. The chain joins TRBV2 to TRBJ2-7; TRBD2 matches at 8 bases. CDR3 size: 14 residues. The V segment lost 6 bases and the J segment 7 bases; nucleotides outside the gene matches: 11. Germline V CDR1 and CDR2: SNHLY, FYNNEI. CDR3 DNA sequence: TGTGCCAGCAGGTATAGCGGGGTCGTCAATGAGCAGTACTTC. Its protein product is CASRYSGVVNEQYF. Full variable domain (missing parts from reference TRBV2 and TRBJ2-7): EPEVTQTPSHQVTQMGQEVILRCVPISNHLYFYWYRQILGQKVEFLVSFYNNEISEKSEIFDDQFSVERPDGSNFTLKIRSTKLEDSAMYFCASRYSGVVNEQYFGPGTRLTVT.

As to this clonotype: A much larger clonotype is one base distant, so this may be a read error. The chain joins TRBV5-1 to TRBJ2-7, with D maybe TRBD1 (5 bases). Germline V gene data show CDR1 as SGHRS and CDR2 as YFSETQ. The ends were cut back, 0 bases at V and 2 bases at J, with 12 bases in the middle. The CDR3 totals 15 residues. The CDR3 sequence: CASSLGRIGAYEQYF. The CDR3 DNA reads TGCGCCAGCAGCTTGGGAAGGATAGGGGCCTACGAGCAGTACTTC.

This chain joins TRBV4-1 and TRBJ2-7; 9 bases agree with TRBD2. Germline V gene data show CDR1 as MGHRA and CDR2 as YSYEKL. Trimming cost V 3 bases and J 4 bases; bases outside gene matches: 7. This CDR3 comprises 15 residues. CDR3: CASSQMTSGVYEQYF. The CDR3 DNA reads TGCGCCAGCAGCCAGATGACTAGCGGCGTTTACGAGCAGTACTTC.

V is TRBV3-1 and J is TRBJ1-6; D is ambiguous. CDR1 is LGHDT and CDR2 is YNNKEL in the germline V gene (reference sequence). The CDR3 runs to 13 residues. Trimming removed 4 bases at V and 14 bases at J, with 15 bases between. CDR3: CASSPTGPAALHF. The CDR3 DNA follows: TGTGCCAGCAGCCCAACCGGGCCCGCGGCCCTCCACTTT.

Many counts were recorded for this clonotype. The chain is built from TRBV7-2 and TRBJ1-2; D is unresolved. V lost 3 bases and J lost 8, with 13 bases in between. The CDR3 contains 13 residues. Germline CDR1 reads SGHTA; CDR2 reads FQGNSA. DNA for the CDR3: TGTGCCAGCAGCTTCGTGGGTTTTGGCGGCTACACCTTC. Translating it yields CASSFVGFGGYTF.

This clonotype was seen more than once but under ten times. The chain employs TRBV4-1 and TRBJ2-1, with D uncertain. This CDR3 has 13 amino acids. Looked up from germline, CDR1 is MGHRA and CDR2 is YSYEKL. V was clipped by 4 bases and J by 5 bases, with 9 bases between them. The CDR3 sequence: CASSPVLNNEQFF. As DNA, the CDR3 is TGCGCCAGCAGCCCGGTACTAAACAATGAGCAGTTCTTC.

This clonotype was seen a few times. The chain carries TRBV20-1 and TRBJ2-1; 14 bases align to TRBD2. J was trimmed by 10 bases and V by 1 base; bases with no gene match: 3. Germline values: CDR1 DFQATT, CDR2 SNEGSKA (reference sequence). This CDR3 is built from 14 residues. The CDR3 reads CSARGTSGGMEQFF. The CDR3, as DNA: TGCAGTGCTAGAGGGACTAGCGGGGGGATGGAGCAGTTCTTC.

This clonotype was seen at least ten times. The chain uses TRBV29-1 and TRBJ2-1, with D possibly matching TRBD2 (6 bases). The germline V gene has CDR1 SQVTM and CDR2 ANQGSEA. This CDR3 has 15 amino acids. Trimming shortened V by 6 bases and J by 1 base, and 16 bases separated the two germline ends. CDR3 in DNA: TGCAGCGTGGGGATCCGGGGGACTTCCTACAATGAGCAGTTCTTC. Its protein product is CSVGIRGTSYNEQFF.

In the case of this clonotype: The junction departs from the called germline gene at one end, perhaps through a read error. This chain uses TRBV6-2 or TRBV6-3 with TRBJ2-7; a weak D match, TRBD2 (7 bases). Germline CDR1 is MNHEY and CDR2 is SVGEGT. There are 14 residues in the CDR3. CDR3 sequence: CATTEGGAFYVQYF. As DNA, the CDR3 is TGTGCCACCACAGAAGGGGGGGCTTTCTACGTGCAGTACTTC.

The chain is built from TRBV30 and TRBJ2-3; D is uncertain. V lost 2 bases to trimming and J lost 4 bases, with 7 bases between them. CDR1 is GTSNPN, CDR2 SVGIG, per germline (reference sequence). The CDR3 is 12 amino acids. The CDR3 spells CAWSPYSDTQYF. CDR3 sequence (DNA): TGTGCCTGGAGTCCCTACTCAGATACGCAGTATTTT.

At least ten counts were recorded for this clonotype. This chain uses TRBV20-1 with TRBJ2-7; 7 positions agree with TRBD2. Looked up from germline, CDR1 is DFQATT and CDR2 is SNEGSKA (reference sequence). With V trimmed by 0 bases and J by 3 bases, 8 bases remained unmatched. The CDR3 is 15 amino acids. The CDR3 DNA reads TGCAGTGCTAGAGATCGATCGGCGGGGGACTACGAGCAGTACTTC. This encodes CSARDRSAGDYEQYF.

The V gene is TRBV4-1, the J gene TRBJ1-4, with D unclear. Germline V CDR1 and CDR2: MGHRA, YSYEKL. The CDR3 consists of 15 residues. Trimming stripped 1 base from V and 5 bases from J, with 11 bases between. The CDR3 nucleotides read TGCGCCAGCAGCCAAGTGAGGCTGAAAAATGAAAAACTGTTTTTT. Translated: CASSQVRLKNEKLFF.

Many counts were recorded for this clonotype. V usage is TRBV18 and J usage is TRBJ1-1; D is undetermined. The CDR3 spans 15 residues. Germline lookup yields CDR1 KGHSH and CDR2 LQKENI. Trimming cost V 4 bases and J 4 bases, with 16 bases left between them. In DNA, the CDR3 is TGTGCCAGCTCACAACGACGCGCCTCGGTCACTGAAGCTTTCTTT. This sequence encodes CASSQRRASVTEAFF.

The table lists this clonotype with many counts. The genes are TRBV7-6 and TRBJ2-1; 9 bases line up with TRBD2. V was pared by 1 base and J by 8 bases, with 6 bases of the junction left unmatched. The CDR3 consists of 15 residues. Germline values: CDR1 SGHVS, CDR2 FNYEAQ. The CDR3 bases are TGTGCCAGCAGCTTAGTGCGGGAGGGCCAGGATGAGCAGTTCTTC. It encodes CASSLVREGQDEQFF.

This clonotype was observed a few times. V is TRBV7-6 and J is TRBJ2-1; 7 bases fit TRBD2. The CDR3 consists of 14 residues. Germline trimming cut 5 bases from V and 6 bases from J; bases unmatched to any gene: 7. Germline V gene lookup returns CDR1 SGHVS and CDR2 FNYEAQ. Written as DNA, the CDR3 is TGTGCCAGCAGCCAAGGGACTAACATCAATGAGCAGTTCTTC. Translating it yields CASSQGTNINEQFF. The full variable domain, completed using reference TRBV7-6 and TRBJ2-1, is GAGVSQSPRYKVTKRGQDVALRCDPISGHVSLYWYRQALGQGPEFLTYFNYEAQQDKSGLPNDRFSAERPEGSISTLTIQRTEQRDSAMYRCASSQGTNINEQFFGPGTRLTVL.

There are many counts of this clonotype. The chain is built from TRBV5-1 and TRBJ2-7; TRBD2 matches 8 bases. This CDR3 is 14 amino acids long. The V gene's germline CDR1 is SGHRS and CDR2 YFSETQ. V lost 0 bases, J lost 7 bases, and 6 bases stayed unmatched. The CDR3 nucleotides read TGCGCCAGCAGCTTGGTAGCGGGGTCGGGGGAGCAGTACTTC. It is translated as CASSLVAGSGEQYF.

This chain joins TRBV7-9 and TRBJ2-7, with 11 bases aligning to TRBD2. The CDR3 is made up of 18 amino acids. In germline, CDR1 is SEHNR, CDR2 FQNEAQ (reference sequence). The junction had 10 bases not matched to a gene; V was cut back by 2 bases and J by 1 base. CDR3 in DNA: TGTGCCAGCAGCTTACGAGGTAGCGGGAGGGCCGGATCCTACGAGCAGTACTTC. Translation: CASSLRGSGRAGSYEQYF. The complete variable domain, with remaining parts taken from reference TRBV7-9 and TRBJ2-7, reads DTGVSQNPRHKITKRGQNVTFRCDPISEHNRLYWYRQTLGQGPEFLTYFQNEAQLEKSRLLSDRFSAERPKGSFSTLEIQRTEQGDSAMYLCASSLRGSGRAGSYEQYFGPGTRLTVT.

There are many counts of this clonotype. The genes are TRBV2 and TRBJ2-7; 8 bases match TRBD1. Trimming removed 6 bases from V and 5 bases from J; junction bases left unmatched: 15. The CDR3 length is 16 residues. CDR1 and CDR2 (germline): SNHLY, FYNNEI. CDR3 sequence reads: CASSFGLGQGRDEQYF. Written as DNA, the CDR3 is TGTGCCAGCAGCTTTGGTTTAGGACAGGGAAGGGACGAGCAGTACTTC.